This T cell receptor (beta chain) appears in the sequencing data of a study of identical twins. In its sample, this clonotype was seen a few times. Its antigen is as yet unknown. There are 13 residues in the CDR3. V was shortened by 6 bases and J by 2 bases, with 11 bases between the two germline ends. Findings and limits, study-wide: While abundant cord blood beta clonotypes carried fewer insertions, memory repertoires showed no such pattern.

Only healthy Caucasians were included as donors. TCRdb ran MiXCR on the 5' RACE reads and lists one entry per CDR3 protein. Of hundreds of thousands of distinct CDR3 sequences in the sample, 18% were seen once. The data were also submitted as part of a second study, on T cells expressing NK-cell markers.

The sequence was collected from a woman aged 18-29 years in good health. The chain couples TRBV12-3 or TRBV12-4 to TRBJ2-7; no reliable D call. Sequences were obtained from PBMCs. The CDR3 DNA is TGTGCCAGCAGCATAGCCCCCCCCTACGAGCAGTACTTC. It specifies CASSIAPPYEQYF.